A selection of T cell receptor beta chains follows, all from one sample in a study of OX40 agonist ivuxolimab in advanced cancers. The assay was immunoSEQ multiplex PCR, and TCRdb's table has in-frame clones only and misses some. The sample lists about 80,000 clones; roughly 84% were seen once. Source: CD4+ or CD8+ T cells sorted from blood, taken in a trial of the OX40 agonist ivuxolimab. The receptors shown here come from an adult with an advanced solid tumor such as melanoma, head and neck, liver or kidney cancer. Each CDR3 is given with its conserved first and last residue. Clone size is not always given. Where it is, it says once, few, many or a class for expanded clones.

V	size	CDR3
TRBV11-2	NA	CASSDLAPDTQYF
TRBV9	NA	CASSSGGGRGNQPQHF
TRBV6-5	NA	CASRQGGNNEKLFF
TRBV27	NA	CAIKQDLNTEAFF
TRBV6-5	NA	CASRGGRHQPQHF
TRBV5-1	NA	CASNEGGGPDTQYF
TRBV5-1	NA	CASMPGGSGANVLTF
TRBV7-9	once	CASSLGTSGTQETQYF
TRBV9	NA	CASSKQGSNQPQHF
TRBV10-2	NA	CASSDKSGANVLTF
TRBV6-6	NA	CASSTHLLAERETQYF
TRBV7-3	few	CASSLKADQPQHF
TRBV19	NA	CASSKQGPLGEAFF
TRBV28	NA	CASKRAGRTYQETQYF
TRBV5-1	NA	CASSSGQFDEQYF
TRBV7-2	NA	CASSRQGDQPQHF
TRBV6-1	NA	CASSDSSQANEKLFF
TRBV7-8	NA	CASSPRNLGTEAFF
TRBV7-9	NA	CASSLGSSRSTDTQYF
TRBV7-7	few	CATNGGGGTSETQYF
TRBV7-8	NA	CASSLGQGFTDTQYF
TRBV28	NA	CASSSRAYEQYF
TRBV6-5	NA	CASSYIGETQYF
TRBV28	NA	CASSTTGGIRQPQHF
TRBV18	NA	CASSPGQTNTEAFF
TRBV30	NA	CACQRRGDFREQYF
TRBV10-3	NA	CAIRQGQGETEAFF
TRBV5-1	NA	CASNSGQSSYEQYF
TRBV9	NA	CASSVGVTNYGYTF
TRBV5-1	NA	CASSFEGGGYEQYF
TRBV29-1	NA	CSVDLDRGQVTEAFF
TRBV7-2	NA	CASSLAWEQYF
TRBV5-1	NA	CASSLGTSGSFVRNEQFF
TRBV19	NA	CASSSYMDTEAFF
TRBV9	few	CASSGVSNTDTQYF
TRBV9	NA	CASSGHRPSTDTQYF
TRBV28	NA	CASSPDSGRQFF
TRBV5-1	NA	CASSLEGSKGAEQYF
TRBV18	NA	CASSPQGAGETQHF
TRBV30	NA	CAWSPLAGGTQYF
TRBV19	NA	CASSFGAGRSNEQFF
TRBV29-1	few	CSVATGRTEAFF
TRBV10-3	NA	CAISKRQGLGELFF
TRBV28	NA	CASSFRAEVYGYTF
TRBV5-8	NA	CASSSQHNTEAFF
TRBV7-2	few	CASSKTGINQPQHF
TRBV19	NA	CASSARLAGAGGQYF
TRBV6-6	NA	CASTRTSGYNEQFF
TRBV6-6	NA	CASSYAGQSNYNEQFF
TRBV2	NA	CASRGGQGGFTNEQFF
TRBV19	NA	CASSMRGNKNIQYF
TRBV9	NA	CASSVDEDTQYF
TRBV27	NA	CASSLLAGNTIYF
TRBV4-1	NA	CASSQSWGPLFTGELFF
TRBV6-5	few	CASSYSGGAIGAQYF
TRBV19	once	CASSIGGVDTDTQYF
TRBV2	NA	CASSGPLRGNQPQHF